These 13 T cell receptor beta chains share one sample of origin, sequenced in a study of T cell responses to AZD1222 COVID-19 vaccine. Some clones are missing from TCRdb's copy, which holds only in-frame ones; the method was immunoSEQ multiplex PCR. This sample has nearly 110,000 clones, with approximately 90% found just once. This specimen consisted of peripheral blood, obtained on day 0 of AZD1222 vaccination. Receptors were obtained from an adult in good health.

V gene TRBV6-2 or TRBV6-3 combines with J gene TRBJ1-5, with 8 positions matching TRBD1. CDR1 and CDR2 from the germline V gene are MNHEY and SVGEGT. V trimming: 5 bases; J trimming: 6 bases; junction bases outside the gene matches: 3. The CDR3 extends over 13 amino acids. The CDR3 sequence: CASSPTGVQPQHF. The CDR3 region has the DNA TGTGCCAGCAGTCCGACAGGGGTTCAGCCCCAGCATTTT.

The chain couples TRBV9 to TRBJ2-2; TRBD1 matches 7 bases. V was pared by 0 bases and J by 6 bases, with 14 bases of the junction left unmatched. CDR1 is SGDLS, CDR2 YYNGEE, per germline. This CDR3 is built from 18 residues. The chain's CDR3 is CASSVVGFDRVVPGELFF. The CDR3, as DNA: TGTGCCAGCAGCGTAGTCGGGTTTGACAGGGTAGTCCCCGGGGAGCTGTTTTTT. The variable domain in full, completed from reference TRBV9 and TRBJ2-2, reads DSGVTQTPKHLITATGQRVTLRCSPRSGDLSVYWYQQSLDQGLQFLIQYYNGEERAKGNILERFSAQQFPDLHSELNLSSLELGDSALYFCASSVVGFDRVVPGELFFGEGSRLTVL.

The V and J genes are TRBV19 and TRBJ1-5, with D tentatively TRBD1 (6 bases). The CDR3 contains 13 residues. Looked up from germline, CDR1 is LNHDA and CDR2 is SQIVND (reference sequence). Trimming took off 9 bases at V and 8 bases at J, with 17 bases between the two ends. The CDR3 here is CARITGCREPQHF. Here the CDR3 DNA reads TGTGCCAGAATCACAGGGTGCCGTGAGCCCCAGCATTTT.

This clone showed up just once. CDR3 DNA: TGCGCCAGCAGCCCCGGACAGGGGTCCGCCGGGGAGCTGTTTTTT. It codes for CASSPGQGSAGELFF. The rearrangement joins TRBV5-1 to TRBJ2-2; 9 positions match TRBD1. The trim removed 4 bases at V and 6 bases at J, leaving 7 bases unmatched. There are 15 residues in the CDR3. Germline V gene data show CDR1 as SGHRS and CDR2 as YFSETQ.

The chain carries TRBV3-1 (or the pseudogene TRBV3-2) and TRBJ1-2; D is undetermined. CDR1 is LGHDT and CDR2 is YNNKEL in the germline V gene (reference sequence). The CDR3 is 13 residues long. The V gene lost 0 bases and the J gene lost 7 bases, with 9 bases spanning the gap. The CDR3 spells CASSQDYEGGYTF. The CDR3 DNA reads as TGTGCCAGCAGCCAAGATTATGAGGGTGGCTACACCTTC.

J is TRBJ2-1 and V is TRBV5-6, with D unresolved. This CDR3 is built from 15 residues. Germline-derived CDR1 and CDR2 are SGHDT and YYEEEE. The V and J ends lost 0 bases and 7 bases respectively, with 14 bases between them. DNA for the CDR3: TGTGCCAGCAGCTTGGAGTGGTCTACCAAAAATGAGCAGTTCTTC. This codes for CASSLEWSTKNEQFF. The whole variable domain, remainder taken from reference TRBV5-6 and TRBJ2-1, is DAGVTQSPTHLIKTRGQQVTLRCSPKSGHDTVSWYQQALGQGPQFIFQYYEEEERQRGNFPDRFSGHQFPNYSSELNVNALLLGDSALYLCASSLEWSTKNEQFFGPGTRLTVL.

CDR3 nucleotides: TGTGCCAGTAGAAGTAGAGGGGACGGTGGGCATCAGCCCCAGCATTTT. Amino acids: CASRSRGDGGHQPQHF. The chain couples TRBV19 to TRBJ1-5; maybe TRBD1 (5 bases). The CDR3 length is 16 residues. Trimming removed 6 bases at V and 5 bases at J, with 20 bases between. The germline gives CDR1 LNHDA, CDR2 SQIVND (reference sequence).

The genes are TRBV3-1 (or the pseudogene TRBV3-2) and TRBJ2-5; D unclear. Trimming removed 4 bases from V and 4 bases from J, with 13 bases in between. CDR1 is LGHDT and CDR2 is YNNKEL in the germline V gene (reference sequence). This CDR3 has 14 residues. The CDR3 nucleotides read TGTGCCAGCAGCCGACTCACGCGTCGAGAGACCCAGTACTTC. This gives the protein CASSRLTRRETQYF.

V is TRBV11-3 and J is TRBJ2-1; TRBD1 might be the D (6 bases). Trimming stripped 2 bases from V and 4 bases from J, with 9 bases between. Germline V CDR1 and CDR2: SGHNT, YENEEA. The CDR3 length is 14 residues. The CDR3, as DNA: TGTGCCAGCAGCTTACTTGGACAGTACAATGAGCAGTTCTTC. This codes for CASSLLGQYNEQFF.

This chain connects TRBV14 to TRBJ1-2; D is ambiguous. Germline V lookup: CDR1 SGHDN, CDR2 FVKESK. The V end lost 0 bases, the J end lost 8 bases, and 16 bases lay between the germline ends. This CDR3 has 15 amino acids. The CDR3 here is CASSQEGASLRGYTF. Written as DNA, the CDR3 is TGTGCCAGCAGCCAAGAAGGTGCCTCTCTCCGCGGCTACACCTTC.

The chain combines TRBV4-3 with TRBJ1-5, with unresolved D. The germline CDR1 and CDR2 sequences are LGHNA and YSLEER. V gave up 0 bases and J gave up 4 bases, with 7 bases separating them. The CDR3 is made up of 14 amino acids. CDR3 nucleotide sequence: TGCGCCAGCAGCCAAGACCGGAAAAATCAGCCCCAGCATTTT. Protein sequence: CASSQDRKNQPQHF.

The chain uses TRBV7-2 and TRBJ1-6; 9 bases align to TRBD1. Per germline, CDR1 SGHTA and CDR2 FQGNSA. V was pared by 5 bases and J by 6 bases, with 8 bases of the junction left unmatched. This CDR3 region has 16 residues. CDR3 residues: CASSPRTGAGNSPLHF. The CDR3 bases are TGTGCCAGCAGCCCCCGGACAGGGGCAGGTAATTCACCCCTCCACTTT.

The sample holds one count of this clone. The chain carries TRBV12-3 or TRBV12-4 and TRBJ1-1; D is unclear. This CDR3 has 11 amino acids. V gave up 5 bases and J gave up 1 base, with 2 bases separating them. CDR3 nucleotide sequence: TGTGCCAGCAGTACGAACACTGAAGCTTTCTTT. It codes for CASSTNTEAFF.